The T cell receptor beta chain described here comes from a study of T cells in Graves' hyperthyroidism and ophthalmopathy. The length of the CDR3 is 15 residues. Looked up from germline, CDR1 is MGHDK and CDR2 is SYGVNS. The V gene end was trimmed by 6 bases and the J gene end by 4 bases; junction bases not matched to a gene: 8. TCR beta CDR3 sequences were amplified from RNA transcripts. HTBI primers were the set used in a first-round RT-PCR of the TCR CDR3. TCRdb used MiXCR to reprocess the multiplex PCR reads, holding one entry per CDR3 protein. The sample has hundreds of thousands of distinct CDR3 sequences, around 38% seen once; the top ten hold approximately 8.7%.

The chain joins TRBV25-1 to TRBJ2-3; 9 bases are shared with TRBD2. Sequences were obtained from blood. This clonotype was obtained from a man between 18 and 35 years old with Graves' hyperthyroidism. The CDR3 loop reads CASSLSGGSADTQYF. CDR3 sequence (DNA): TGTGCCAGCAGCTTGAGCGGGGGGTCTGCAGATACGCAGTATTTT.